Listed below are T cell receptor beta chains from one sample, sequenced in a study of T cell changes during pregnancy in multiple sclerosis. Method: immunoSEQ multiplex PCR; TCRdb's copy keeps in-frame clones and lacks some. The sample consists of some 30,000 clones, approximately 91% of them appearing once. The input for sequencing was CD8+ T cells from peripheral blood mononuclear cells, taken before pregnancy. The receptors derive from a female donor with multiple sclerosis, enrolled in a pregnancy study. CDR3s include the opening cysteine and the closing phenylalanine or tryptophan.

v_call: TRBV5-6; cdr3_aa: CASSSFGGTLYEQYF
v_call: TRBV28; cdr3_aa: CASSLSQPQHF
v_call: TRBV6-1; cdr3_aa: CASSAGDTDTQYF
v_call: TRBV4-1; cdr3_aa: CASSLRVGGNTEAFF
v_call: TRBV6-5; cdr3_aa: CASSYSQGYTEAFF
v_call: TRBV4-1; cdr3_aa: CASSQDQGLASTDTQYF
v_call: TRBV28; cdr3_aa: CASSPASNRGWGYTF
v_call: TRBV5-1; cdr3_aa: CASSLGAPGTGYGYTF
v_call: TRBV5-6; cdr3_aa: CASSWDLGGTNYGYTF
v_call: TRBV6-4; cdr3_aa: CASSESVEDTEAFF
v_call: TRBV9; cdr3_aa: CASSANPGLAMNEQFF
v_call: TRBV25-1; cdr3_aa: CASSDGAGGLNEQFF
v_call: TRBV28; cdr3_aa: CASSHQPDRGGYQPQHF
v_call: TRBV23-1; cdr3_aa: CALGGSTEAFF
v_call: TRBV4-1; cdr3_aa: CASSHTLAGSSYNEQFF
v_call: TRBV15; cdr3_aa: CATSWDRASNQPQHF
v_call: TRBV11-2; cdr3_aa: CASSSTTPDSPSGNTIYF
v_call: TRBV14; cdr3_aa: CASSHLRAGGACQPQHF
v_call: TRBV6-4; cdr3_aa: CASSVDRGSYNEQFF
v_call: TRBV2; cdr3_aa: CASSEVAVANDGYTF
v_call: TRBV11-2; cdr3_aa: CASSSVGSVNEQFF
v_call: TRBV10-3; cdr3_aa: CAISVTEYEQYF
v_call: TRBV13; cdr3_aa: CASSLMGQGAGHGYTF
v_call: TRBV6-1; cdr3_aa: CASSDGRGQTDTQYF
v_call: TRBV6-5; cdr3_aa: CASKEGVSTEAFF
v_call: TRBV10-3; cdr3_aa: CAISDGGGVGTEAFF
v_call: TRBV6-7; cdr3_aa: CASSSPGTSPYNEQFF
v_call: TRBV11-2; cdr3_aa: CASSLGGGQFF
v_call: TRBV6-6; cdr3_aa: CASRGGRDTQYF
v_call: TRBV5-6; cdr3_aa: CASSLGDTDGYTF
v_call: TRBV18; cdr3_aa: CASSPQEGAPDTQYF
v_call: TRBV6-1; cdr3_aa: CASSETADTDTQYF
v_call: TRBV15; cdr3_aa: CATSEGGGEAFF
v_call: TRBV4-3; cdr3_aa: CASSHGTGYTYEQYF
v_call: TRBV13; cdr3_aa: CASSQSGNNEQFF
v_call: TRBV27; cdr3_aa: CASTPMGRAPSTDTQYF
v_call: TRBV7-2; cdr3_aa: CASSLVASGGPPELF
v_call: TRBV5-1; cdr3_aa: CASSSGQLSTDTQYF
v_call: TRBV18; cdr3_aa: CASYREAGTEAFF
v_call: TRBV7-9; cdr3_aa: CASSSRQGPQETQYF
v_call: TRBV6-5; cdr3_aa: CASSYSPGGMTYEQYF
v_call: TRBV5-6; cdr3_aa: CASSPMIRTGVDNTGELFF
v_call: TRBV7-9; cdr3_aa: CASSPSGGLETQYF
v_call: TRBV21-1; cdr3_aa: CASSKERWRGANTEAFF
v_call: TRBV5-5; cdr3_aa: CASSLPPPGNTQYF
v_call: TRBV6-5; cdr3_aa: CASSYSGQGLLHEQFF
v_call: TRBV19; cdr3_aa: CASSMTGANTGELFF
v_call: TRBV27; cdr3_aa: CASSLRQGNQPQHF
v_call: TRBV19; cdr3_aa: CASTAITGIHNEQFF
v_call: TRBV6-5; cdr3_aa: CASSYDEGTDTQYF
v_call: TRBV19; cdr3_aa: CASSIDRENQPQHF
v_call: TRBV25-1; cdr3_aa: CASSERGLRGNTIYF
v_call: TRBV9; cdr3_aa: CASSVAGGPVFQETQYF
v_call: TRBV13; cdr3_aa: CASSSNQDRDTEAFF
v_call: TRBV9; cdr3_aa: CASSVEPAGEREAFF